The sequence of this TCR beta chain was determined in a study of cytomegalovirus exposure and HLA in healthy donors. Study as a whole: Of all 400 or so donors who were genotyped, about 80% belonged to the Caucasian-associated ancestry cluster. Study results and limitations: The authors enumerated 164 TCR beta chains as linked to cytomegalovirus. A highly shared variant cluster was judged a likely technical artifact.

The primer mix had 60 Vbeta and 13 Jbeta primers. The repertoire was sequenced with immunoSEQ multiplex PCR; TCRdb's copy has only in-frame clones and lacks some. The data hold tens of thousands of clones, with over 70% observed a single time. A word on this clone: No antigen is known for it. One junction end does not reproduce the germline sequence, and a read error may be involved.

Donors consisted of healthy bone marrow donors. The sequencing input was PBMCs. The sequence came from a man aged 45-60 years in good health and CMV-seropositive.

The CDR3 loop reads CASSLMGLAGGPENSQYF. In DNA, the CDR3 is TGTGCCAGCAGCTTAATGGGCCTAGCGGGAGGGCCAGAAAACAGTCAGTACTTC. The chain has TRBV7-3 and TRBJ2-4; 12 bases agree with TRBD2. This CDR3 has 18 amino acids. The germline CDR1 and CDR2 sequences are SGHTA and FQGTGA. The entire variable domain, with the rest obtained from reference TRBV7-3 and TRBJ2-4, is as follows: GAGVSQTPSNKVTEKGKYVELRCDPISGHTALYWYRQSLGQGPEFLIYFQGTGAADDSGLPNDRFFAVRPEGSVSTLKIQRTERGDSAVYLCASSLMGLAGGPENSQYFGAGTRLSVL.